Given below is one T cell receptor (beta chain) in context. Its antigen is undetermined. Profiled with immunoSEQ multiplex PCR; TCRdb holds only in-frame clones, not every one. The table records 98,000 or so clones, about 84% of them present only once. CDR3 length: 15 amino acids. CDR1 LNHDA and CDR2 SQIVND come from the germline V gene (reference sequence). After removal of 3 bases from V and 3 bases from J, the junction contained 3 bases not matched to a gene. The data stem from a study of graft-versus-host responses after intestinal transplantation. Study-wide results and caveats: Recipient marrow contained GvH clones, some of which appeared first in ileum or blood.

This TCR came from a human patient who received an intestinal transplant, so some T cells may come from the graft donor. The input for sequencing was PBMCs, taken 255 days after intestinal transplant. The rearrangement links TRBV19 to TRBJ1-4; 8 nucleotides line up with TRBD1. CDR3 protein: CASSIQGAANEKLFF. As DNA, the CDR3 is TGTGCCAGTAGTATCCAGGGGGCAGCTAATGAAAAACTGTTTTTT.